The 9 T cell receptor beta chains below come from one sample, sequenced in a study of shared clonotypes between healthy human individuals. Profiling relied on immunoSEQ multiplex PCR, and the TCRdb table lists in-frame clones only, not all of them. Counted here are roughly 2,000,000 clones, approximately 94% occurring once; the ten biggest clones make up approximately 1%. CD45RO-negative CD8 cells positively selected for CCR7 made up the naive population, which excluded terminally differentiated effector memory CD45RA+ cells. The sequenced sample consisted of naive CD8+ T cells sorted from blood. Receptors were obtained from a man in his late teens or twenties in good health.

The chain couples TRBV27 to TRBJ2-5; a weak D match, TRBD1 (5 bases). Germline V CDR1 and CDR2: MNHEY, SMNVEV (reference sequence). This CDR3 contains 14 residues. V was trimmed by 4 bases and J by 3 bases, leaving 12 bases between them. CDR3 residues: CASSYTGDEETQYF. In DNA form, the CDR3 reads TGTGCCAGCAGTTATACAGGAGATGAAGAGACCCAGTACTTC.

This clone was counted once. The rearrangement joins TRBV7-2 to TRBJ2-1, with 11 bases lining up with TRBD2. The V gene end was trimmed by 1 base and the J gene end by 3 bases; junction bases not matched to a gene: 8. The CDR3 totals 18 residues. Looked up from germline, CDR1 is SGHTA and CDR2 is FQGNSA. This CDR3 is CASSLGPLAGAHYNEQFF. CDR3 coding DNA: TGTGCCAGCAGCTTAGGCCCACTAGCGGGAGCTCACTACAATGAGCAGTTCTTC.

J is TRBJ2-5 and V is TRBV5-4; no clear D. Trimming removed 4 bases from V and 0 bases from J, with 7 bases in between. This CDR3 has 13 residues. CDR1 and CDR2 from the germline V gene are SGHNT and YYREEE (reference sequence). The CDR3 DNA reads TGTGCCAGCAGCACATGGGACCAAGAGACCCAGTACTTC. Translated, it gives CASSTWDQETQYF.

The genes are TRBV5-4 and TRBJ1-1; 10 nucleotides match TRBD1. There are 15 residues in the CDR3. V was clipped by 4 bases and J by 6 bases; unmatched bases: 9. Germline lookup yields CDR1 SGHNT and CDR2 YYREEE (reference sequence). The CDR3: CASSAATGGRAEAFF. The CDR3 region has the DNA TGTGCCAGCAGCGCGGCGACAGGGGGCCGGGCTGAAGCTTTCTTT.

CDR3 residues: CASSTFRGEVEAFF. CDR3 nucleotide sequence: TGTGCCAGCAGTACCTTCAGGGGTGAAGTTGAAGCTTTCTTT. The chain couples TRBV6-6 to TRBJ1-1, with D possibly being TRBD1 (6 bases). The ends were cut back, 5 bases at V and 7 bases at J, with 17 bases in the middle. This CDR3 comprises 14 residues. CDR1 is MNHNY, CDR2 SVGAGI, per germline (reference sequence).

In its sample, this clone was seen once. The rearrangement uses TRBV6-6 and TRBJ2-3, with D perhaps matching TRBD2 (6 bases). Germline CDR1 and CDR2: MNHNY and SVGAGI (reference sequence). V was shortened by 5 bases and J by 2 bases, with 14 bases between the two germline ends. This CDR3 comprises 15 residues. The DNA for the CDR3 is TGTGCCAGCAGTACCGGGACTGTAGACACAGATACGCAGTATTTT. This gives the protein CASSTGTVDTDTQYF.

The genes are TRBV5-1 and TRBJ2-1; 10 bases agree with TRBD2. V shed 4 bases, J shed 8 bases, and the junction held 6 bases outside the gene matches. The CDR3 length is 14 residues. Germline V gene lookup returns CDR1 SGHRS and CDR2 YFSETQ. CDR3 in amino acids: CASSPGLARDEQFF. Written as DNA, the CDR3 is TGCGCCAGCAGCCCGGGACTAGCGCGCGATGAGCAGTTCTTC.

The rearrangement joins TRBV5-1 to TRBJ2-2, with 7 bases that match TRBD1. CDR1 SGHRS and CDR2 YFSETQ come from the germline V gene. This CDR3 is 15 amino acids long. After removal of 0 bases from V and 4 bases from J, the junction contained 3 bases not matched to a gene. CDR3 loop: CASSLEGAGTGELFF. The CDR3 coding sequence is TGCGCCAGCAGCTTGGAGGGGGCCGGCACCGGGGAGCTGTTTTTT.

V and J are TRBV7-2 and TRBJ2-7, with unresolved D. The CDR3 runs to 16 residues. CDR1 and CDR2 (germline): SGHTA, FQGNSA. The V gene lost 0 bases and the J gene lost 1 base, with 13 bases spanning the gap. In DNA form, the CDR3 reads TGTGCCAGCAGCTTAGCGCTGAACAGTAATTCCTACGAGCAGTACTTC. It translates to CASSLALNSNSYEQYF. Looking up the rest from reference TRBV7-2 and TRBJ2-7 gives the full variable domain: GAGVSQSPSNKVTEKGKDVELRCDPISGHTALYWYRQSLGQGLEFLIYFQGNSAPDKSGLPSDRFSAERTGGSVSTLTIQRTQQEDSAVYLCASSLALNSNSYEQYFGPGTRLTVT.